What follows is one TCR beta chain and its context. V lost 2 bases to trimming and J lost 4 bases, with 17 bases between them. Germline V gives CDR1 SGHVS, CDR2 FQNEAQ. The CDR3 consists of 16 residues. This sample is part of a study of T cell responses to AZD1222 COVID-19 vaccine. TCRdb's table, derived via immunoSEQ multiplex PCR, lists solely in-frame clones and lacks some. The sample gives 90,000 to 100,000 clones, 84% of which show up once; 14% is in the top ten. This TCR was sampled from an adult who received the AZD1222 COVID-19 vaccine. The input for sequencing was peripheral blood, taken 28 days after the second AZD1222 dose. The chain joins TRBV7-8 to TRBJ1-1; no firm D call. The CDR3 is CASSLLSAVSGTEAFF. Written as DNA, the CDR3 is TGTGCCAGCAGCTTATTAAGTGCGGTGTCGGGCACTGAAGCTTTCTTT.